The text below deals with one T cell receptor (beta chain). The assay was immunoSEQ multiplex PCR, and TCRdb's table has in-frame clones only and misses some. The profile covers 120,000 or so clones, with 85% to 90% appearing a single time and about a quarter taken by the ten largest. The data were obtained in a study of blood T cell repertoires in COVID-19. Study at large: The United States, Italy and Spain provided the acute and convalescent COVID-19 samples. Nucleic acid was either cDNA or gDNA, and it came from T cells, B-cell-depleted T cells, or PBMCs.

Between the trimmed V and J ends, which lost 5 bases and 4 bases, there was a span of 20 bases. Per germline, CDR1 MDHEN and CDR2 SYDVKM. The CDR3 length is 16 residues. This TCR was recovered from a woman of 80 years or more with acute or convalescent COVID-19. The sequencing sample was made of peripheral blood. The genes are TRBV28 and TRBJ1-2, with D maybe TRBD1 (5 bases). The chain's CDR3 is CASSPGGGGGRYGYTF. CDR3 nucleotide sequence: TGTGCCAGCAGTCCGGGAGGTGGGGGGGGACGCTATGGCTACACCTTC.